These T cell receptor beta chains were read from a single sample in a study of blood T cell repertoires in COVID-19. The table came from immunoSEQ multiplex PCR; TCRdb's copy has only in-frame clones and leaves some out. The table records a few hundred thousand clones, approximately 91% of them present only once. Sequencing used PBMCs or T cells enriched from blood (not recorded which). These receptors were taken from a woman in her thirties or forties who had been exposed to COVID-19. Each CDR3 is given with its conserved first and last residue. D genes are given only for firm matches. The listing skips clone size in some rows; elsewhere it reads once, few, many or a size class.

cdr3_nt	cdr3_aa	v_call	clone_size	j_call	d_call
TGTGCTAGTGGTTCCGCGACACCGAACACTGAAGCTTTCTTT	CASGSATPNTEAFF	TRBV12-5	.	TRBJ1-1	.
TGTGCCTGGAGTGCGCGGACAGGGTGGGGGGAGACCCAGTACTTC	CAWSARTGWGETQYF	TRBV30	.	TRBJ2-5	TRBD1
TGTGCCAGTAGTGCCAGGGGTTCCGGAAACACCATATATTTT	CASSARGSGNTIYF	TRBV19	.	TRBJ1-3	.
TGTGCCAGCATAACGGGGGGCTCTAACTATGGCTACACCTTC	CASITGGSNYGYTF	TRBV6-6	.	TRBJ1-2	.
TGTGCCAGCAGCTTCGGGGCAGGGGGCTATAATTCACCCCTCCACTTT	CASSFGAGGYNSPLHF	TRBV5-4	.	TRBJ1-6	TRBD1
TGTGCCAGCAGCTTAGGGACAGGGAGCAATCAGCCCCAGCATTTT	CASSLGTGSNQPQHF	TRBV11-2	.	TRBJ1-5	TRBD1
TGTGCCAGCCGCTACTCGAGCTCCTACGAGCAGTACTTC	CASRYSSSYEQYF	TRBV6-5	.	TRBJ2-7	.
TGTGCCAGCAGCCCGGTGGGACATTCTCAAGAGACCCAGTACTTC	CASSPVGHSQETQYF	TRBV3-1/TRBV3-2	.	TRBJ2-5	.
TGTGCCAGCAGTGAATACAGGACAGGGGACGAGCAGTACTTC	CASSEYRTGDEQYF	TRBV25-1	.	TRBJ2-7	TRBD1
TGTGCCAGCAGGAAATCCGGGACAGGGGGGGACTATGGCTACACCTTC	CASRKSGTGGDYGYTF	TRBV9	.	TRBJ1-2	TRBD1
TGTGCCAGCAGCTTGAACAACAGGGGGCTACTTCGCTACGAGCAGTACTTC	CASSLNNRGLLRYEQYF	TRBV5-4	.	TRBJ2-7	TRBD1
TGTGCCACCAGCAGAAAGGCAGGGGAGGGGTCCGGCTACACCTTC	CATSRKAGEGSGYTF	TRBV15	.	TRBJ1-2	.
TGTGCCAGCAGTTTATTCAGGGGCGAGCAGTACTTC	CASSLFRGEQYF	TRBV28	.	TRBJ2-7	.
TGCGCCAGCAGCGGGAGGGCCTCCTACAATGAGCAGTTCTTC	CASSGRASYNEQFF	TRBV5-1	.	TRBJ2-1	TRBD2
TGTGCCAGCAGCCCTTGGGGGGGCGACGAGCAGTACTTC	CASSPWGGDEQYF	TRBV3-1/TRBV3-2	.	TRBJ2-7	.
TGTGCCAGCAGCTTGGTACAGGGACCTATGGAAGCTTTCTTT	CASSLVQGPMEAFF	TRBV5-5	.	TRBJ1-1	.
TGTGCCAGCAGCGGGGGGACAGGGGTGTACACTGAAGCTTTCTTT	CASSGGTGVYTEAFF	TRBV7-6	.	TRBJ1-1	TRBD1
TGTGCCTGGAGCAGACAGGGATTGTTCACCGGGGAGCTGTTTTTT	CAWSRQGLFTGELFF	TRBV30	.	TRBJ2-2	TRBD1
TGTGCCAGCTCACGTTCAGGGTCCTACAATGAGCAGTTCTTC	CASSRSGSYNEQFF	TRBV18	.	TRBJ2-1	.
TGTGCCTGGAGTTACGGGGGTCAGCCCCAGCATTTT	CAWSYGGQPQHF	TRBV30	.	TRBJ1-5	.
TGTGCCAGCAGCTTGGTTAGCGGGAGGGCCGCGAACACCGGGGAGCTGTTTTTT	CASSLVSGRAANTGELFF	TRBV5-5	.	TRBJ2-2	TRBD2
TGTGCCAGCAGTACCGTAACAGGGAAAGTTGAAGCTTTCTTT	CASSTVTGKVEAFF	TRBV6-6	once	TRBJ1-1	.
TGTGCCATCAGTGAGTCACGGGGAAGTTATCAGCCCCAGCATTTT	CAISESRGSYQPQHF	TRBV10-3	.	TRBJ1-5	.
TGTGCCAGCAGCGCCACGGGGAGGGGTTCGAACTACGAGCAGTACTTC	CASSATGRGSNYEQYF	TRBV3-1/TRBV3-2	few	TRBJ2-7	TRBD2
TGCGCCAGCAGCTGGGGCAGGGGGACTGAAGCTTTCTTT	CASSWGRGTEAFF	TRBV5-1	.	TRBJ1-1	TRBD1
TGTGCCAGCAGTCCCTTAGCGGGAGGTACCGGGGAGCTGTTTTTT	CASSPLAGGTGELFF	TRBV27	few	TRBJ2-2	TRBD2
TGTGCCAGCAGCTTAGGAGAACAGGGTAGGGACATTCAGTACTTC	CASSLGEQGRDIQYF	TRBV11-3	.	TRBJ2-4	.
TGTGCCAGTAGCCTTGGGGTAGGGAGCCATGGCTACACCTTC	CASSLGVGSHGYTF	TRBV19	.	TRBJ1-2	.
TGTGCCATCAGTGAAGGTACAGGCCCCTATGGCTACACCTTC	CAISEGTGPYGYTF	TRBV10-3	.	TRBJ1-2	.
TGTGCCACCAGCAGACCCCAGGGCAGGGAGCTGTTTTTT	CATSRPQGRELFF	TRBV15	.	TRBJ2-2	.
TGTGCCAGTTTAGGCCGGACAGGGGGCACAGATACGCAGTATTTT	CASLGRTGGTDTQYF	TRBV19	.	TRBJ2-3	TRBD1
TGTGCCAGCAATCCTAGCGAGACCTACGAGCAGTACTTC	CASNPSETYEQYF	TRBV6-5	.	TRBJ2-7	.
TGTGCCAGCAGCTTCGGACAGCCGCGAACCTACGAGCAGTACTTC	CASSFGQPRTYEQYF	TRBV5-6	few	TRBJ2-7	.
TGTGCCAGCTCACGGGGAGAGAACACTGAAGCTTTCTTT	CASSRGENTEAFF	TRBV18	.	TRBJ1-1	.
TGTGCCAGTAGTATAGTACCAGCCGGGACTAGCGGGAGGGCTAGGTTCTACGAGCAGTACTTC	CASSIVPAGTSGRARFYEQYF	TRBV19	.	TRBJ2-7	TRBD2
TGCGCCAGCAGCTCGGCAGATACGCAGTATTTT	CASSSADTQYF	TRBV5-1	.	TRBJ2-3	.
TGTGCCAGCCGGGACAGGGGTAATGAGCAGTTCTTC	CASRDRGNEQFF	TRBV2	.	TRBJ2-1	TRBD1
TGTGCCAGTAGTTTAATGAACACTGAAGCTTTCTTT	CASSLMNTEAFF	TRBV19	.	TRBJ1-1	.
TGTGCCAGCAGCCGAGGACAGGGATCACTCTATGGCTACACCTTC	CASSRGQGSLYGYTF	TRBV2	.	TRBJ1-2	TRBD1
TGTGCCAGCAGTTATGAGGGCCCTTACAATGAGCAGTTCTTC	CASSYEGPYNEQFF	TRBV6-5	.	TRBJ2-1	.
TGCGCCAGCAGGAAACTAGCGGGAGGAAACAATGAGCAGTTCTTC	CASRKLAGGNNEQFF	TRBV10-2	.	TRBJ2-1	TRBD2
TGTGCCAGCAGGAGGACAGGGAAAGAGACCCAGTACTTC	CASRRTGKETQYF	TRBV2	.	TRBJ2-5	TRBD1
TGTGCCAGTAGTACGATTCAGGGCGCTGAAGCTTTCTTT	CASSTIQGAEAFF	TRBV19	.	TRBJ1-1	.
TGTGCCAGTAGTATCTCCGCGGGACGGATAAACTATGGCTACACCTTC	CASSISAGRINYGYTF	TRBV19	.	TRBJ1-2	.
TGTGCCAGCAGAGGTGGGACTGACATGAACACTGAAGCTTTCTTT	CASRGGTDMNTEAFF	TRBV7-9	.	TRBJ1-1	.
TGTGCCAGCAGCGCTGGACAGCGGAATGGTGAAGCTTTCTTT	CASSAGQRNGEAFF	TRBV9	.	TRBJ1-1	.
TGTGCCAGCAGCCCGACGACAGAGAACACTGAAGCTTTCTTT	CASSPTTENTEAFF	TRBV14	.	TRBJ1-1	.
TGTGCCAGAAGCTTGGTCCCAGGGCAACGCAATCAGCCCCAGCATTTT	CARSLVPGQRNQPQHF	TRBV5-3	.	TRBJ1-5	.
TGTGCCAGCAGCCCACAGTCCTTTGGGGCCAACGTCCTGACTTTC	CASSPQSFGANVLTF	TRBV7-3	.	TRBJ2-6	.
TGTGCCAGTCGGTCGGGCACCGGGGAGCTGTTTTTT	CASRSGTGELFF	TRBV19	.	TRBJ2-2	.
TGTGCCAGCAGCACGGGACAGGGATTAGCCATGAACACTGAAGCTTTCTTT	CASSTGQGLAMNTEAFF	TRBV7-9	.	TRBJ1-1	TRBD1
TGCGCCAGCAGTGATCGGCTAGCGACGGGGAAGGAGACCCAGTACTTC	CASSDRLATGKETQYF	TRBV10-1	.	TRBJ2-5	.
TGTGCCAGCCGTCAGACAGGGAATCAGCCCCAGCATTTT	CASRQTGNQPQHF	TRBV12-3/TRBV12-4	.	TRBJ1-5	TRBD1
TGCGCCAGCAGTCAATCGGGCGACACTGAAGCTTTCTTT	CASSQSGDTEAFF	TRBV23-1	.	TRBJ1-1	.
TGCGCCAGCAGCTTGACTAGCGGAACCAATGAGCAGTTCTTC	CASSLTSGTNEQFF	TRBV5-1	.	TRBJ2-1	TRBD2
TGCGCCAGCAGCCCTCGGACAGGGAATGGACAGCCCCAGCATTTT	CASSPRTGNGQPQHF	TRBV5-1	few	TRBJ1-5	TRBD1
TGTGCCAGTAGTAAACAGTCCCTCGGGGGACTTGGTGAAAAACTGTTTTTT	CASSKQSLGGLGEKLFF	TRBV19	.	TRBJ1-4	.